Reported below is one TCR beta chain. The clone's antigen remains unknown. There are no base qualities to consult, and no much larger clone falls within one base. CD8 naive samples were CD45RO-negative cells positively selected for CCR7, giving a CD45RA+CCR7+ population that excluded TemRA cells. The donors were healthy, HIV-negative adults who had no recently reported acute infections or vaccinations. All donors were Caucasian adults living in Nashville, Tennessee, USA. After blood collection by leukapheresis, PBMCs were isolated using Ficoll-Histopaque density gradient centrifugation and then cryopreserved in the vapor phase of liquid nitrogen. Analytical flow cytometry was used to check the purity and quantity of each magnetically sorted T cell population. Each sorted fraction had its genomic DNA isolated and then quantified by UV absorbance on a Nanodrop 2000c. Using the deep immunoSEQ assay, TCR CDR3 regions were amplified from genomic DNA by multiplex PCR. For each cell subset, the extracted genomic DNA was distributed evenly across all wells of several immunoSEQ 96-well plates, and each plate served as one replicate. For sorted subsets, roughly 190 ng of genomic DNA, equivalent to 30,000 or so T cell genomes, went into each replicate PCR. Purified libraries were quantified with a Qubit 3.0 fluorometer, sized on a Bioanalyzer 2100, and re-quantified with the KAPA Library Quantification kit. Every immunoSEQ 96-well plate was sequenced on a dedicated single-read 150-cycle Illumina NextSeq 550 flow cell. The paper's processing steps were these. Because the immunoSEQ output included only junctional sequences and no quality scores, the filtering could not be the same as the filtering used for full-length reads. Sequences were annotated with PyIR, a Python wrapper for IgBLAST v1.9, using IMGT germline references to assign V/J genes and CDR3. Reads with weak V/J assignments (E-value above 1e-6), missing CDR3, stop codons, out-of-frame junctions, or ambiguous translated residues were removed. V3J clonotypes were defined as sequences sharing the same inferred V gene, J gene, and CDR3 amino acid sequence. The percentage overlap between two repertoires was calculated by dividing the number of shared unique clonotypes by the size of the smaller repertoire. Repertoire richness was assessed with RTK rarefaction, the Chao1 estimator, and Recon v2.1 estimates of unobserved clonotypes. Generation probabilities were computed with OLGA for all TCRbeta clonotypes obtained by the gDNA method from a handful of donors. In TCRdb, the immuneACCESS table is reduced to in-frame sequences with V and J assigned. These tables do not hold every clone; where another copy was compared, an unresolved V gene accounts for under half, and the others remain unexplained. For V, J and clone size, that table is used; D and trimming come from the DNA. The sample table holds approximately 1.9 million clones, of which about 93% were seen once. Approximately 1.7% of the sample lies in the top ten.

The data are from a study of shared clonotypes between healthy human individuals (TCRdb year 2020). As for the study more broadly: The cohort comprised a couple of women and three men aged 18 to 49 years. Per donor, three plates each were used for CD4 naive and CD4 memory, two for CD8 naive, and one for CD8 memory. To estimate repertoire size and how much clonotypes are shared between individuals, the study performed deep sequencing of blood TCR repertoires from a handful of healthy adults. To increase sequencing depth and limit assay-specific biases, TCR repertoire library preparation and sequencing were carried out by different laboratories using diverse techniques. Between about 0.94 and 8.9 billion PBMCs per donor were obtained by leukapheresis.

The V and J ends are trimmed by 4 bases and 5 bases, leaving 12 bases between them. CDR1 and CDR2 were assigned from the germline V gene as SGHRS and YFSETQ. The CDR3 has 13 amino acids, counting the end cysteine and phenylalanine. Only the CDR3 region is kept as DNA, spanning 39 bases read in frame from base 1. The research as a whole found: Higher generation probabilities were observed for clonotypes shared by all four sorted-subset donors than for non-shared clonotypes. Because the study included a small number of donors, the genetic and exposure-history diversity represented was limited. Naive subsets generally had larger estimated clonotype richness than memory subsets. Sampling was restricted to blood, and TCR repertoires in tissues likely differ from the TCR repertoires found in blood. Even with the large sequencing depth, rarefaction of the sorted-subset datasets indicated that sequencing was incomplete. When several donors were compared, the shared fraction of clonotypes was about 5.4% for naive CD4, less than 4% for naive CD8, more than 2% for memory CD4, and around 0.37% for memory CD8. Pairwise subsampling led to the expectation that sequencing depth would affect the degree of clonotype sharing among donors.

Recombination connected TRBV5-1 to TRBJ2-5, with an unclear D gene assignment. The sequenced sample consisted of naive CD8+ T cells from PBMCs. Reading the label with the study, this specimen's cell subset or site is: CD45RA+CCR7+. This clonotype was obtained from a man between 18 and 35 years old in good health. Some clones in this sample may be carry-over from other donors' samples. CDR3 reads: CASSRYSGETQYF. The DNA is as follows: TGCGCCAGCAGCCGGTACAGTGGGGAGACCCAGTACTTC.